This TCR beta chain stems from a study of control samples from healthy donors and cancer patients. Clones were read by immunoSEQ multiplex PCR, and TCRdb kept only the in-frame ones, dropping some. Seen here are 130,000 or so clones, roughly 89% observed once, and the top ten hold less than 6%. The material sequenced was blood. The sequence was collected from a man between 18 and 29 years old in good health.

The CDR3 here is CASSTSTGLDEKLFF. The CDR3 DNA sequence: TGTGCCAGCAGCACCTCGACAGGGCTTGATGAAAAACTGTTTTTT. The V gene is TRBV2, the J gene TRBJ1-4, with 7 nucleotides matching TRBD1. V gave up 6 bases and J gave up 6 bases; unmatched junction bases: 10. Germline-derived CDR1 and CDR2 are SNHLY and FYNNEI. The CDR3 consists of 15 residues. Variable domain in full (rest from reference TRBV2 and TRBJ1-4): EPEVTQTPSHQVTQMGQEVILRCVPISNHLYFYWYRQILGQKVEFLVSFYNNEISEKSEIFDDQFSVERPDGSNFTLKIRSTKLEDSAMYFCASSTSTGLDEKLFFGSGTQLSVL.